This T cell receptor beta chain was profiled in a study of early T cells in non-severe SARS-CoV-2 infection. The overall study: Chains were not paired, and sequencing was done on bulk RNA from unsorted whole blood. Study-level results: Matching with VDJdb favored anti-spike CD8 responses (missing private and CD4 specificities).

About this clonotype: The antigen is undetermined.

The protocol attached unique molecular identifiers to individual cDNA molecules. TCRdb reprocessed the 5' RACE reads via MiXCR and lists one record per CDR3 protein. The sample holds about 86,000 distinct CDR3 sequences, about 15% seen once. The CDR3 runs 14 residues. V lost 10 bases, J lost 4 bases, and 10 bases stayed unmatched. Per the germline V gene, CDR1 is LNHDA and CDR2 is SQIVND (reference sequence). This chain links TRBV19 with TRBJ1-5; TRBD1 agrees at 7 bases. The clonotype comes from an adult who was a healthcare worker with PCR-confirmed SARS-CoV-2 infection or an uninfected control (not recorded which). Sequenced sample: whole blood. CDR3 bases: TGTGCCACCGCTTTGACAGGGCCGAATCAGCCCCAGCATTTT. Translated: CATALTGPNQPQHF.